A single sample is the source of the 18 T cell receptor beta chains below, sequenced in a study of Ad26.COV2.S vaccination and SARS-CoV-2 variants (dated by TCRdb to 2020 to 2022). The intended sense of this specimen's treatment or condition label: about 20 received Ad26.COV2.S at low or high dose, single or two shots; several received placebo; per-sample allocation not given. For vaccine and placebo recipients, the sequenced repertoires came from samples collected on day 63 after the first injection. Library preparation used the immunoSEQ multiplex PCR assay. TCRdb took this table from immuneACCESS and kept in-frame rearrangements with V and J called. Such tables lack part of the clones; where checked against another copy, unresolved V genes explain under half of the gap, and the rest is unexplained. In this sample the table shows about 350,000 clones, 80% to 90% of which occur a single time. Roughly 5% of the sample rests with the top ten.

This material consisted of peripheral blood, taken in a trial of Ad26.COV2.S vaccine versus placebo. The receptors were sampled from a person aged 18 to 59 who received the Ad26.COV2.S COVID-19 vaccine or a placebo.

This clone has only one observation. This chain connects TRBV5-5 to TRBJ2-1, with D possibly being TRBD1 (6 bases). CDR1 and CDR2 (germline): SGHKS, YYEKEE (reference sequence). Trimming pared 0 bases from V and 7 bases from J, leaving 11 bases between. The CDR3 is made up of 14 amino acids. In DNA form, the CDR3 reads TGTGCCAGCAGCTTGGCACAGGGAAGGAATGAGCAGTTCTTC. Translated, it gives CASSLAQGRNEQFF.

The rearrangement uses TRBV5-6 and TRBJ2-1; 11 positions agree with TRBD1. The V gene's germline CDR1 is SGHDT and CDR2 YYEEEE. This CDR3 comprises 15 residues. V lost 1 base, J lost 8 bases, and 5 bases stayed unmatched. The CDR3 region is CASSLRTGGIDEQFF. The DNA of the CDR3 is TGTGCCAGCAGCTTGCGGACAGGGGGCATCGATGAGCAGTTCTTC.

In this sample, this clone turned up a few times. The gene calls are TRBV10-2 and TRBJ1-1; TRBD1 matches at 8 bases. Germline V gives CDR1 WSHSY, CDR2 SAAADI. CDR3 length: 13 amino acids. Germline trimming cut 5 bases from V and 5 bases from J; bases unmatched to any gene: 4. In DNA form, the CDR3 reads TGCGCCAGCAGTTCTACAGGGGGTACTGAAGCTTTCTTT. It is translated as CASSSTGGTEAFF.

This chain links TRBV7-9 with TRBJ1-1; no clear D gene. The CDR3 is 15 residues long. CDR1 is SEHNR and CDR2 is FQNEAQ in the germline V gene (reference sequence). The ends were cut back, 4 bases at V and 2 bases at J, with 14 bases in the middle. The CDR3 nucleotides read TGTGCCAGCAGCTCCCGACTGGGATCCAACACTGAAGCTTTCTTT. The encoded protein is CASSSRLGSNTEAFF.

This clone was seen just once. The chain uses TRBV9 and TRBJ2-1; a weak D match, TRBD1 (6 bases). This CDR3 contains 14 residues. V was cut by 0 bases and J by 7 bases, with 11 bases left in between. Germline V gene sequence: CDR1 SGDLS, CDR2 YYNGEE. The CDR3 protein is CASSVALGANEQFF. The CDR3 DNA is TGTGCCAGCAGCGTAGCTTTGGGGGCGAATGAGCAGTTCTTC. Based on the CDR3 plus reference TRBV9 and TRBJ2-1, the full variable domain is DSGVTQTPKHLITATGQRVTLRCSPRSGDLSVYWYQQSLDQGLQFLIQYYNGEERAKGNILERFSAQQFPDLHSELNLSSLELGDSALYFCASSVALGANEQFFGPGTRLTVL.

The gene calls are TRBV10-3 and TRBJ2-7, with D perhaps TRBD1 (6 bases). The length of the CDR3 is 16 residues. Germline values: CDR1 ENHRY, CDR2 SYGVKD. V was clipped by 3 bases and J by 2 bases, with 17 bases between them. CDR3 sequence reads: CAISDIVAGETYEQYF. The DNA for the CDR3 is TGTGCCATCAGTGATATAGTGGCAGGGGAGACCTACGAGCAGTACTTC.

CDR3 region: CASSPGTGGYGYTF. The CDR3 DNA reads TGTGCCAGCAGTCCAGGGACAGGGGGTTATGGCTACACCTTC. V gene TRBV7-2 combines with J gene TRBJ1-2, with 11 positions matching TRBD1. Per the germline V gene, CDR1 is SGHTA and CDR2 is FQGNSA. V was clipped by 6 bases and J by 5 bases; unmatched bases: 5. This CDR3 is built from 14 residues.

This clone occurred once. V and J are TRBV2 and TRBJ1-1; maybe TRBD1 (5 bases). The V end was cut by 6 bases, the J end by 11 bases, with 16 bases between. The CDR3 is 12 residues long. Germline V lookup: CDR1 SNHLY, CDR2 FYNNEI. The CDR3 sequence: CASRGEWVGAFF. The CDR3 nucleotides read TGTGCCAGCAGAGGGGAGTGGGTGGGGGCTTTCTTT.

The chain carries TRBV4-2 and TRBJ2-7; the match to TRBD2 covers 15 bases. This CDR3 is 17 amino acids long. Germline V gene data show CDR1 as LGHNA and CDR2 as YNFKEQ. J gave up 6 bases and V 1 base, and 7 bases lay outside the gene matches. The CDR3 is CASSQGTSGGAYSEQYF. Written as DNA, the CDR3 is TGTGCCAGCAGCCAAGGGACTAGCGGGGGGGCCTATAGCGAGCAGTACTTC.

The chain has TRBV6-1 and TRBJ2-7, with D uncertain. This CDR3 comprises 14 residues. The V end was cut by 0 bases, the J end by 7 bases, with 13 bases between. Germline V gives CDR1 MNHNS, CDR2 SASEGT. The DNA for the CDR3 is TGTGCCAGCAGTGAAGCGGTGCGTTCTTGGGAGCAGTACTTC. Protein: CASSEAVRSWEQYF.

The chain employs TRBV5-1 and TRBJ1-1, with no clear D. CDR3 length equals 15 residues. Germline-derived CDR1 and CDR2 are SGHRS and YFSETQ. With 0 bases removed from V and 1 base from J, the gap between germline ends came to 10 bases. The CDR3 DNA reads TGCGCCAGCAGCTTGGAGGTAGGCCCGAACACTGAAGCTTTCTTT. Translation gives CASSLEVGPNTEAFF.

In its sample, this clone was seen a few times. V and J are TRBV5-1 and TRBJ2-7; 7 bases line up with TRBD1. The J segment lost 3 bases and the V segment lost 4 bases, leaving 10 bases of the junction unmatched. The CDR3 runs 15 residues. The germline gives CDR1 SGHRS, CDR2 YFSETQ. The CDR3 loop is CASSDRDRGLYEQYF. The DNA of the CDR3 is TGCGCCAGCAGCGACCGGGACAGAGGACTCTACGAGCAGTACTTC.

CDR3 sequence: CASSPTGMGQGGTGELFF. In DNA, the CDR3 is TGTGCCAGCAGCCCGACCGGCATGGGACAGGGTGGCACCGGGGAGCTGTTTTTT. The chain recombines TRBV11-3 with TRBJ2-2; 9 bases align to TRBD1. The J segment lost 4 bases and the V segment lost 5 bases, leaving 14 bases of the junction unmatched. The CDR3 totals 18 residues. Germline loops: CDR1 SGHNT, CDR2 YENEEA.

This clone has at least ten counts. The genes are TRBV5-1 and TRBJ1-1; D call uncertain. The CDR3 consists of 14 residues. The ends were cut back, 0 bases at V and 4 bases at J, with 10 bases in the middle. CDR1 is SGHRS, CDR2 YFSETQ, per germline. The CDR3 reads CASSLEMTGTEAFF. The DNA for the CDR3 is TGCGCCAGCAGCTTGGAAATGACGGGCACTGAAGCTTTCTTT.

V usage is TRBV30 and J usage is TRBJ2-1; TRBD2 agrees at 10 bases. Germline V gene data show CDR1 as GTSNPN and CDR2 as SVGIG (reference sequence). Unmatched junction bases numbered 6, after V lost 0 bases and J lost 4 bases. The length of the CDR3 is 16 residues. For the CDR3, the DNA is TGTGCCTGGAGTGTCTCAAGGACTAGCGGTTACAATGAGCAGTTCTTC. Translated, it gives CAWSVSRTSGYNEQFF.

The rearrangement uses TRBV7-3 and TRBJ2-3; no reliable D call. Trimming took off 1 base at V and 0 bases at J, with 11 bases between the two ends. CDR3 length: 16 amino acids. Germline V CDR1 and CDR2: SGHTA, FQGTGA. DNA of the CDR3: TGTGCCAGCAGCTTAAGAGCACCCCTTAGCACAGATACGCAGTATTTT. This sequence encodes CASSLRAPLSTDTQYF.

On this clone: Different DNA sequences within this sample yield the same CDR3. V and J are TRBV5-1 and TRBJ2-3; maybe TRBD2 (6 bases). The CDR3 has 14 residues. Germline V gene sequence: CDR1 SGHRS, CDR2 YFSETQ. V was shortened by 0 bases and J by 5 bases, with 10 bases between the two germline ends. In DNA, the CDR3 is TGCGCCAGCAGCTTGGATTCCGGGAGAGATACGCAGTATTTT. Translating gives CASSLDSGRDTQYF.

The CDR3 DNA reads TGTGCCAGCAGCGTAGGTGGGGCCGAAAACTATGGCTACACCTTC. Amino acids: CASSVGGAENYGYTF. The chain combines TRBV9 with TRBJ1-2, with D maybe TRBD1 (5 bases). The ends were cut back, 0 bases at V and 2 bases at J, with 11 bases in the middle. Germline CDR1 is SGDLS and CDR2 is YYNGEE. This CDR3 is built from 15 residues.